This T cell receptor beta chain was recorded in a study of blood T cell repertoires in COVID-19. Trimming pared 5 bases from V and 8 bases from J, leaving 12 bases between. The CDR3 is 12 residues long. Germline V CDR1 and CDR2: MNHEY, SVGEGT. Assay: immunoSEQ multiplex PCR; the TCRdb copy retains only in-frame clones and omits some. The sample lists nearly 250,000 clones, roughly 85% seen once, with approximately 9.1% in the top ten. This clonotype originated in a woman aged 45-65 years with acute COVID-19. V usage is TRBV6-2 or TRBV6-3 and J usage is TRBJ1-2, with a possible D match to TRBD1 (5 bases). The sample taken for sequencing was PBMCs or T cells enriched from blood (not recorded which). The CDR3 bases are TGTGCCAGCAGTAACCAGGGTCTGGGCTACACCTTC. It codes for CASSNQGLGYTF.